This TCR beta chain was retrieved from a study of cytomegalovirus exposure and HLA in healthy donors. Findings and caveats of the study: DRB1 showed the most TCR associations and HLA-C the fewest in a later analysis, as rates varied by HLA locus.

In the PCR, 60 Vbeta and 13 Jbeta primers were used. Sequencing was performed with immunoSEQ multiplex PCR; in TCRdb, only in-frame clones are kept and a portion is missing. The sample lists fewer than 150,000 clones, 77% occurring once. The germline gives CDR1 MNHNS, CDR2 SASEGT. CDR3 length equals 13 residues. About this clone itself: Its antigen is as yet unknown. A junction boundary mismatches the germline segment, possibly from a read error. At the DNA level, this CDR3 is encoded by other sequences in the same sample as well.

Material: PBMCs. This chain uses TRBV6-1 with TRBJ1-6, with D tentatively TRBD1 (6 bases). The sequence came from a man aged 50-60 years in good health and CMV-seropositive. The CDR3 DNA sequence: TGTGCCAGCATCCCGGGACAAAATTCCCCCCTCCACTTT. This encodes CASIPGQNSPLHF.